This T cell receptor (beta chain) was profiled in a study of T cells in women clearing cervical HPV infection. Study information: Case blood drawn at lesion detection; control blood after infection cleared.

The CDR3 runs 13 residues. Germline V CDR1 and CDR2: GTSNPN, SVGIG (reference sequence). Trimming pared 0 bases from V and 5 bases from J, leaving 10 bases between. Clones were sequenced by immunoSEQ multiplex PCR, and TCRdb holds only the in-frame ones, with some missing. Here the sample table reports tens of thousands of clones. To note about this clone: Its antigen is not identified. The CDR3 is cut off 3 residues early in the read; its end comes from the germline J gene.

Study-wide points: Repertoire richness, not evenness, was significantly elevated in CIN3+ cases versus controls. Cases and controls were distinguished at AUC 0.83 by richness and V genes.

The chain employs TRBV30 and TRBJ1-1, with D unclear. Sequencing was performed on blood buffy coat. This TCR came from a woman aged 18 to 75 with a cervical HPV16 infection that either progressed to CIN3+ or cleared (not recorded which). The sequenced CDR3 bases are TGTGCCTGGAGTGTGGCGGGAGATACTGAA. Amino acids: CAWSVAGDTE. The full-length CDR3 reads as CAWSVAGDTEAFF.